The entry below describes one T cell receptor (beta chain). Its antigen remains unknown. One junction end disagrees with the germline gene, perhaps due to a read error. This sample was taken from a study of T cells in Graves' hyperthyroidism and ophthalmopathy. The germline V gene has CDR1 LNHDA and CDR2 SQIVND (reference sequence). The CDR3 covers 13 residues. Cells are PBMCs isolated from 9 to 10 ml of fresh blood. Researchers amplified the TCR beta CDR3 regions from RNA transcripts. Researchers ran a first-round RT-PCR on the TCR CDR3 using the HTBI primer set. From the multiplex PCR reads, TCRdb called clonotypes with MiXCR, one entry per CDR3 protein. The sample consists of approximately 870,000 distinct CDR3 sequences, around 39% of them appearing once. Study-wide results and caveats: Through a model of 13 V-J features, ophthalmopathy was separated from stable hyperthyroidism.

The TCR was taken from a man aged 18 to 30 with Graves' hyperthyroidism. This chain uses TRBV19 with TRBJ2-7; 8 bases map to TRBD2. The sample was blood. In DNA, the CDR3 is TGTGCCAGTAGCGGACTAGCTGGGTACGAGCGGTACTTC. As protein: CASSGLAGYERYF. The full variable domain, with the rest looked up from reference TRBV19 and TRBJ2-7, is DGGITQSPKYLFRKEGQNVTLSCEQNLNHDAMYWYRQDPGQGLRLIYYSQIVNDFQKGDIAEGYSVSREKKESFPLTVTSAQKNPTAFYLCASSGLAGYERYFGPGTRLTVT.